These 7 T cell receptor beta chains originate from one sample sequenced in a study of beta chain features in type 1 diabetes. Sequenced material consisted of expressed TCRB transcripts (all of the isolated RNA was reverse transcribed). Only in-frame clones appear in the TCRdb table, and some are missing; sequencing was by immunoSEQ multiplex PCR. The sample contains under 400,000 clones, 14% of which appear only once. Material: central memory CD4+ T cells from blood. The receptors derive from a man aged 25-45 years in good health.

The chain is built from TRBV11-2 and TRBJ2-3; D gene uncertain. Germline CDR1 SGHAT, CDR2 FQNNGV. Trimming removed 0 bases from V and 6 bases from J, with 16 bases in between. The CDR3 consists of 16 residues. This CDR3 reads CASSLERGPGWDTQYF. The CDR3 bases are TGTGCCAGCAGCTTAGAACGCGGCCCGGGCTGGGATACGCAGTATTTT.

CDR3 loop: CASSPGLALSDEQFF. The CDR3 nucleotides are TGTGCCAGCTCACCAGGACTAGCGCTTTCCGATGAGCAGTTCTTC. The rearrangement uses TRBV18 and TRBJ2-1; 9 bases align to TRBD2. CDR1 and CDR2 from the germline V gene are KGHSH and LQKENI. There are 15 residues in the CDR3. The junction had 7 bases not matched to a gene; V was cut back by 2 bases and J by 8 bases.

About this clone itself: One junction end disagrees with the germline gene, perhaps due to a read error. The rearrangement uses TRBV13 and TRBJ1-2, with D hard to call. The CDR3 covers 13 residues. Germline V gives CDR1 PRHDT, CDR2 FYEKMQ (reference sequence). The CDR3 nucleotides are TGTGCCAGCAGTTTAGGGCGGATCTATGGCTACACCTTC. Translating gives CASSLGRIYGYTF.

The chain has TRBV15 and TRBJ2-7; D is perhaps TRBD1 or TRBD2 (5 bases each). CDR1 and CDR2 from the germline V gene are LNHNV and YYDKDF (reference sequence). With 0 bases removed from V and 7 bases from J, the gap between germline ends came to 13 bases. This CDR3 contains 14 residues. The CDR3 DNA is TGTGCCACCAGCAGAGATCGCATGGGGGTAGAGCAGTACTTC. Amino acid sequence: CATSRDRMGVEQYF.

V and J are TRBV6-1 and TRBJ2-1, with D tentatively TRBD1 or TRBD2 (5 bases each). The CDR3 has 14 residues. Germline V gives CDR1 MNHNS, CDR2 SASEGT. Trimming took off 6 bases at V and 8 bases at J, with 17 bases between the two ends. The CDR3 DNA is TGTGCCAGCAGACTCCGGGACCCCCCCCATGAGCAGTTCTTC. This encodes CASRLRDPPHEQFF.

CDR3 bases: TGTGCCAGCAGCTTGGACTCCCGCAATGAGCAGTTCTTC. Its protein product is CASSLDSRNEQFF. This sequence joins TRBV5-4 and TRBJ2-1; no firm D call. In germline, CDR1 is SGHNT, CDR2 YYREEE (reference sequence). Between the trimmed V and J ends, which lost 0 bases and 6 bases, there was a span of 7 bases. The CDR3 has 13 residues. Full variable domain (missing parts from reference TRBV5-4 and TRBJ2-1): ETGVTQSPTHLIKTRGQQVTLRCSSQSGHNTVSWYQQALGQGPQFIFQYYREEENGRGNFPPRFSGLQFPNYSSELNVNALELDDSALYLCASSLDSRNEQFFGPGTRLTVL.

The J gene is TRBJ2-7, the V gene TRBV10-3; 7 bases are a match to TRBD1. The CDR3 contains 14 residues. V dropped 10 bases and J dropped 0; count of bases not matched to a gene: 9. From germline, CDR1 is ENHRY and CDR2 SYGVKD. The CDR3 DNA reads TGTGCCACCGAAACCACAGGGGACTCCTACGAGCAGTACTTC. Translation: CATETTGDSYEQYF.